Listed here are 2 T cell receptor beta chains from one sample, sequenced in a study of CD4 T cells in relation to SARS-CoV-2 and coronaviruses. Some clones are missing from TCRdb's copy, which holds only in-frame ones; the method was immunoSEQ multiplex PCR. This table holds about 26,000 clones, about 77% found once. These receptors have no identified antigens. CD4+ T cells from unexposed donors were obtained before the COVID-19 pandemic (2011-2018). The cells were cultured for less than twelve days before CD4+ T cells were isolated. Sequences were obtained from CD4+ T cells from PBMCs, cultured in vitro. The origin of the receptors is a human donor in good health.

This chain connects TRBV3-1 (or the pseudogene TRBV3-2) to TRBJ2-1; D tentatively fits TRBD1 or TRBD2 (5 bases each). The CDR3 sequence is 14 residues long. Germline lookup yields CDR1 LGHDT and CDR2 YNNKEL (reference sequence). Trimming shortened V by 3 bases and J by 7 bases, and 13 bases separated the two germline ends. The CDR3 DNA follows: TGTGCCAGCAGCCAGTCACCCGAGGGGAATGAGCAGTTCTTC. Translating it yields CASSQSPEGNEQFF.

The genes are TRBV4-1 and TRBJ1-1, with a possible D match to TRBD1 (5 bases). Looked up from germline, CDR1 is MGHRA and CDR2 is YSYEKL. The CDR3 sequence is 14 residues long. V lost 2 bases and J 5 bases, leaving 12 bases between the germline ends. The CDR3, as DNA: TGCGCCAGCAGCCAACCCAGGGTAAAGACTGAAGCTTTCTTT. Its protein product is CASSQPRVKTEAFF.